This T cell receptor (beta chain) emerged from a study of T cell repertoires in cytomegalovirus infection. Study-wide context: Well-studied HLA-B-restricted epitopes and recently identified HLA-C-restricted epitopes of CMV were both used in the study. Public TCR beta signature analysis indicated the presence of both CMV infection and matching HLA type.

The trim removed 2 bases at V and 6 bases at J, leaving 1 base unmatched. This CDR3 region has 15 residues. Germline CDR1 is SGHTA and CDR2 is FQGNSA. TCRdb redid the calling of the reads with MiXCR, one entry per CDR3 protein. The profile shows roughly 69,000 distinct CDR3 sequences, roughly 21% of them singletons. Note on this clonotype: Its antigen remains unidentified.

This specimen consisted of CD8+ T cells from cultured PBMCs, obtained from culture after CMV antigen stimulation. The J gene is TRBJ2-2, the V gene TRBV7-2; 12 bases are shared with TRBD2. The clonotype comes from a human donor in good health (CMV status not recorded). Some clones in this sample may be carry-over from other donors' samples. CDR3 in DNA: TGTGCCAGCAGCTTAACTAGCGGGGGGTCCGGGGAGCTGTTTTTT. Residues: CASSLTSGGSGELFF.